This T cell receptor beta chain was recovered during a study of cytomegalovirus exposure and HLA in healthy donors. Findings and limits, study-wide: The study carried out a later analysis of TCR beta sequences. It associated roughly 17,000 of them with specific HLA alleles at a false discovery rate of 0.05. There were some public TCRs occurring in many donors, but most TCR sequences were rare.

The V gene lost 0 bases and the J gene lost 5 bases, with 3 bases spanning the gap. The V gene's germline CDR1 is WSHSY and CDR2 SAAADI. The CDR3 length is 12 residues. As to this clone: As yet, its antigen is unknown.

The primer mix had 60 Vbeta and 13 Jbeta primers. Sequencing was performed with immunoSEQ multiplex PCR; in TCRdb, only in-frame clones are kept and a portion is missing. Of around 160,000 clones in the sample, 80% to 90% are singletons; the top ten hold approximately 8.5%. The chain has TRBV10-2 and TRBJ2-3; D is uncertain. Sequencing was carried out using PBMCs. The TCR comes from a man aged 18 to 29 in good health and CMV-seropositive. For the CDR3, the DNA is TGCGCCAGCAGTGAGTCGCGAGATACGCAGTATTTT. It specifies CASSESRDTQYF.